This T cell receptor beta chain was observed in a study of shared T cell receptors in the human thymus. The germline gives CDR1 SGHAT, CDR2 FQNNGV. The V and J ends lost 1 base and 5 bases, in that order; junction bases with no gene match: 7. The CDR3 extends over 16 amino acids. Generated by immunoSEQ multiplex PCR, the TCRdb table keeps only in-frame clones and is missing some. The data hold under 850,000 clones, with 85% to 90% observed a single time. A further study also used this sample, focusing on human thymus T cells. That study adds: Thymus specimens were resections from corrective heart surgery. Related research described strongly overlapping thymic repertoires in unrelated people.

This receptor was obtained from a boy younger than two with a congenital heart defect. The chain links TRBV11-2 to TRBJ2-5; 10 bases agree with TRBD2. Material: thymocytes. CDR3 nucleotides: TGTGCCAGCAGCTTAGTGGCGGGACTAGCGACGGAGACCCAGTACTTC. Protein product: CASSLVAGLATETQYF.